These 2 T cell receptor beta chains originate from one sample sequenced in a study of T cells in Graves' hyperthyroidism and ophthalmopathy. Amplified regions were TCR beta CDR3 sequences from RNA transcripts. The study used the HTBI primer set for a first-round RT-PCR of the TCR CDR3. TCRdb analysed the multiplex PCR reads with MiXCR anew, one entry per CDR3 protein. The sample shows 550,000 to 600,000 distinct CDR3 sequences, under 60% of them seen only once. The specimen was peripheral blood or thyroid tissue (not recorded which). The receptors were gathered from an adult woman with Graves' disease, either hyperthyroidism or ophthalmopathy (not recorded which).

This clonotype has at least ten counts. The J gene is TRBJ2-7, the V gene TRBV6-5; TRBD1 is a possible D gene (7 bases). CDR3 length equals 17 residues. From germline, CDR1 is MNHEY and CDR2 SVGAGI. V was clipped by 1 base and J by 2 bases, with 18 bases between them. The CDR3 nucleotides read TGTGCCAGCAGTTACTGGAGTTGGGCCAGGGGGGCCTACGAGCAGTACTTC. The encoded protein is CASSYWSWARGAYEQYF.

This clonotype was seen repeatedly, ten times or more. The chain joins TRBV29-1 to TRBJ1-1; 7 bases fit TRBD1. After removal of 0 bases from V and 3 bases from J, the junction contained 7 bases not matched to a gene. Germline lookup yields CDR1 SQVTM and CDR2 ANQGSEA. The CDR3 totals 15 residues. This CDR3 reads CSVEERRGGDTEAFF. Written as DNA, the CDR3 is TGCAGCGTTGAAGAGCGCAGGGGGGGGGACACTGAAGCTTTCTTT.